Presented here are 25 T cell receptor beta chains from one specimen sequenced in a study of blood T cell repertoires in COVID-19. The data were produced by immunoSEQ multiplex PCR, yet TCRdb's version contains in-frame clones alone and is incomplete. This sample carries about 230,000 clones, 70% to 90% of them seen once, and the ten largest clones take around 1%. Sequences were obtained from peripheral blood. Every receptor here comes from a man between 40 and 49 years old with acute or convalescent COVID-19.

V gene TRBV29-1 combines with J gene TRBJ2-3; unclear D gene. This CDR3 spans 13 amino acids. Per the germline V gene, CDR1 is SQVTM and CDR2 is ANQGSEA. Trimming stripped 3 bases from V and 1 base from J, with 8 bases between. The CDR3 sequence: CSVDLSGTDTQYF. For the CDR3, the DNA is TGCAGCGTTGATTTGTCGGGCACAGATACGCAGTATTTT.

The chain employs TRBV7-2 and TRBJ1-1; no firm D call. The CDR3 loop spans 12 amino acids. With 6 bases removed from V and 6 bases from J, the gap between germline ends came to 11 bases. CDR1 and CDR2 from the germline V gene are SGHTA and FQGNSA. CDR3 sequence reads: CASRIAVAEAFF. Here the CDR3 DNA reads TGTGCCAGCAGGATTGCAGTCGCTGAAGCTTTCTTT.

The chain couples TRBV5-6 to TRBJ1-3; unclear D gene. Trimming left V 4 bases short and J 0 bases short, with 14 bases between. The CDR3 runs 16 residues. Germline CDR1 reads SGHDT; CDR2 reads YYEEEE. The CDR3 sequence is CASSPPGTSSGNTIYF. The CDR3 bases are TGTGCCAGCAGCCCGCCAGGCACCAGCTCTGGAAACACCATATATTTT.

This clone was recorded only once. The V gene is TRBV7-3, the J gene TRBJ1-2, with TRBD1 matching 12 bases. J lost 2 bases, V lost 3 bases, and 4 bases had no gene match. The CDR3 contains 16 residues. CDR1 is SGHTA and CDR2 is FQGTGA in the germline V gene. The CDR3 is CASSLGQGAQNYGYTF. The CDR3 DNA reads TGTGCCAGCAGCTTGGGACAGGGGGCTCAAAACTATGGCTACACCTTC.

V is TRBV9 and J is TRBJ2-2; TRBD2 aligns across 11 bases. J gave up 11 bases and V 3 bases, and 9 bases lay outside the gene matches. The CDR3 is 15 amino acids. From germline, CDR1 is SGDLS and CDR2 YYNGEE. The DNA of the CDR3 is TGTGCCAGCAGCGCCCGGACTAGCGGGCGGAACGAGCTGTTTTTT. This sequence encodes CASSARTSGRNELFF.

CDR3 nucleotides: TGTGCCAGCAGCCAAGAAGACAGTGATACGCAGTATTTT. Amino acid sequence: CASSQEDSDTQYF. The chain combines TRBV4-2 with TRBJ2-3, with D maybe TRBD1 (5 bases). This CDR3 contains 13 residues. Germline V gene data show CDR1 as LGHNA and CDR2 as YNFKEQ. V lost 0 bases and J 6 bases, leaving 7 bases between the germline ends.

This chain connects TRBV30 to TRBJ1-2; unclear D gene. Germline CDR1 is GTSNPN and CDR2 is SVGIG (reference sequence). The CDR3 is made up of 15 amino acids. With 0 bases removed from V and 0 bases from J, the gap between germline ends came to 11 bases. CDR3 nucleotides: TGTGCCTGGAGTGTGGCGGGCCTACCTAACTATGGCTACACCTTC. It is translated as CAWSVAGLPNYGYTF.

V is TRBV7-2 and J is TRBJ2-1, with D maybe TRBD2 (6 bases). Trimming stripped 2 bases from V and 2 bases from J, with 16 bases between. Germline-derived CDR1 and CDR2 are SGHTA and FQGNSA. The CDR3 has 17 amino acids. CDR3 DNA: TGTGCCAGCAGCTTAATAGGGAGGAAGGGTGCCTACAATGAGCAGTTCTTC. This gives the protein CASSLIGRKGAYNEQFF.

This chain links TRBV7-9 with TRBJ2-3; 14 bases match TRBD2. The germline CDR1 and CDR2 sequences are SEHNR and FQNEAQ (reference sequence). With 5 bases clipped from V and 3 bases from J, the junction kept 7 bases outside the gene matches. This CDR3 has 17 amino acids. CDR3 protein: CASSPGLAGGLTDTQYF. The CDR3 DNA reads TGTGCCAGCAGCCCCGGACTAGCGGGGGGCCTAACAGATACGCAGTATTTT.

The V gene is TRBV6-4, the J gene TRBJ1-1, with unresolved D. Trimming pared 6 bases from V and 1 base from J, leaving 15 bases between. Germline V gene data show CDR1 as MRHNA and CDR2 as SNTAGT. CDR3 length: 15 amino acids. The CDR3 here is CASRKGGEGNTEAFF. The DNA of the CDR3 is TGTGCCAGCAGGAAGGGTGGGGAGGGGAACACTGAAGCTTTCTTT.

The rearrangement joins TRBV12-3 or TRBV12-4 to TRBJ1-5, with D possibly TRBD1 on 6 matching bases. Trimming removed 6 bases from V and 5 bases from J, with 11 bases in between. This CDR3 is 13 amino acids long. The CDR3 is CASSQGTYQPQHF. In DNA form, the CDR3 reads TGTGCCAGCAGCCAGGGGACCTATCAGCCCCAGCATTTT.

V and J are TRBV6-5 and TRBJ2-3; unclear D gene. The germline V and J ends were trimmed by 3 bases and 3 bases, with 16 bases remaining between them. Germline CDR1 is MNHEY and CDR2 is SVGAGI. The CDR3 spans 16 residues. CDR3 region: CASSYRILPGTDTQYF. In DNA, the CDR3 is TGTGCCAGCAGTTATCGGATTTTACCAGGAACAGATACGCAGTATTTT.

The table lists this clone with a few counts. The genes are TRBV24-1 and TRBJ1-2; the D is unclear. Germline V gives CDR1 KGHDR, CDR2 SFDVKD. The CDR3 loop spans 12 amino acids. Trimming removed 3 bases from V and 8 bases from J, with 9 bases in between. CDR3 DNA sequence: TGTGCCACCAGTGATCTTGGAGAAGGCTACACCTTC. Its translation is CATSDLGEGYTF.

The rearrangement joins TRBV15 to TRBJ1-3; the D gene is possibly TRBD1 (5 bases). With 10 bases removed from V and 2 bases from J, the gap between germline ends came to 15 bases. Germline assignment: CDR1 LNHNV and CDR2 YYDKDF (reference sequence). The CDR3 runs to 14 residues. CDR3 in DNA: TGTGCCAGCTCCTTGGGGGGAACTGGAAACACCATATATTTT. Translation gives CASSLGGTGNTIYF.

This chain links TRBV19 with TRBJ2-7; 7 bases match TRBD2. V was pared by 5 bases and J by 3 bases, with 7 bases of the junction left unmatched. Germline V gives CDR1 LNHDA, CDR2 SQIVND (reference sequence). The length of the CDR3 is 14 residues. CDR3 nucleotides: TGTGCCAGTAGTGTCGCGGGGGTCATCTACGAGCAGTACTTC. Translation: CASSVAGVIYEQYF. The variable domain in full, with the rest retrieved from reference TRBV19 and TRBJ2-7, is DGGITQSPKYLFRKEGQNVTLSCEQNLNHDAMYWYRQDPGQGLRLIYYSQIVNDFQKGDIAEGYSVSREKKESFPLTVTSAQKNPTAFYLCASSVAGVIYEQYFGPGTRLTVT.

This chain links TRBV5-1 with TRBJ1-1; tentative D call: TRBD1 (5 bases). CDR1 SGHRS and CDR2 YFSETQ come from the germline V gene. Trimming left V 3 bases short and J 1 base short, with 10 bases between. There are 14 residues in the CDR3. DNA for the CDR3: TGCGCCAGCAGCTCTCGGACACGGAACACTGAAGCTTTCTTT. Its translation: CASSSRTRNTEAFF.

The table lists this clone with a count of one. CDR3: CAWSPRRTGNNNSPLHF. The CDR3 bases are TGTGCCTGGAGTCCCCGGAGGACAGGGAATAATAATTCACCCCTCCACTTT. The rearrangement links TRBV30 to TRBJ1-6; 8 nucleotides agree with TRBD1. V trimming: 2 bases; J trimming: 5 bases; junction bases outside the gene matches: 11. The CDR3 runs 17 residues. The germline V gene has CDR1 GTSNPN and CDR2 SVGIG (reference sequence).

V usage is TRBV7-2 and J usage is TRBJ1-2, with D tentatively TRBD1 (5 bases). Germline CDR1 is SGHTA and CDR2 is FQGNSA. V shed 5 bases and J shed 2 bases, with 15 bases lying between them. The CDR3 contains 15 residues. In DNA, the CDR3 is TGTGCCAGCAGCCAACAGAGCGGGACGAACTATGGCTACACCTTC. This gives the protein CASSQQSGTNYGYTF.

The chain combines TRBV10-2 with TRBJ1-1; TRBD1 might be the D (5 bases). The germline V gene has CDR1 WSHSY and CDR2 SAAADI. The CDR3 consists of 15 residues. Deletions cut 8 bases from V and 0 bases from J, with 16 bases between. CDR3 nucleotides: TGCGCCAGCGGTACAGGCCGACGAGTGAACACTGAAGCTTTCTTT. Translating it yields CASGTGRRVNTEAFF.

V gene TRBV6-5 combines with J gene TRBJ1-6, with 7 positions matching TRBD1. Looked up from germline, CDR1 is MNHEY and CDR2 is SVGAGI. CDR3 length: 15 amino acids. The V gene end was trimmed by 4 bases and the J gene end by 10 bases; junction bases not matched to a gene: 10. The CDR3 sequence: CASSSPDRAGSPLHF. The CDR3 coding sequence is TGTGCCAGCAGTTCCCCCGACAGGGCAGGCTCACCCCTCCACTTT.

This clone came up a few times. The V call is TRBV30, the J call TRBJ1-3; no firm D call. CDR1 and CDR2 from the germline V gene are GTSNPN and SVGIG (reference sequence). The V and J ends lost 0 bases and 7 bases respectively, with 7 bases between them. The CDR3 loop spans 12 amino acids. CDR3 DNA: TGTGCCTGGAGTGTCGGGGTCAACACCATATATTTT. This sequence encodes CAWSVGVNTIYF.

The gene calls are TRBV3-1 (or the pseudogene TRBV3-2) and TRBJ2-3; 7 positions match TRBD2. Germline CDR1 is LGHDT and CDR2 is YNNKEL (reference sequence). The CDR3 totals 15 residues. J was trimmed by 9 bases and V by 0 bases; bases with no gene match: 9. The CDR3 DNA follows: TGTGCCAGCAGCCAAGAACCAGGTTTGGGAGGGACGCAGTATTTT. This encodes CASSQEPGLGGTQYF.

The chain carries TRBV2 and TRBJ1-4; 9 nucleotides line up with TRBD1. V gave up 0 bases and J gave up 5 bases; unmatched junction bases: 1. The V gene's germline CDR1 is SNHLY and CDR2 FYNNEI. The CDR3 spans 15 residues. The CDR3 region has the DNA TGTGCCAGCAGTGAAGCAGGGACAGGGAATGAAAAACTGTTTTTT. Translating gives CASSEAGTGNEKLFF.

The chain links TRBV20-1 to TRBJ2-2; 10 nucleotides match TRBD2. Germline V lookup: CDR1 DFQATT, CDR2 SNEGSKA (reference sequence). The CDR3 is 17 amino acids. Losses at the gene ends were 3 bases for V and 0 bases for J; bases not matched to a gene: 7. This chain's CDR3 is CSASPGAGGANTGELFF. The CDR3 DNA follows: TGCAGTGCTAGTCCCGGAGCGGGGGGGGCGAACACCGGGGAGCTGTTTTTT.

The rearrangement links TRBV30 to TRBJ1-2; D not certain. CDR3 length: 12 amino acids. Trimming took 4 bases from V and 7 from J, leaving 13 bases between them. Germline values: CDR1 GTSNPN, CDR2 SVGIG (reference sequence). Written as DNA, the CDR3 is TGTGCCTGGACTCATGAGGGTAGTGGCTACACCTTC. Its protein product is CAWTHEGSGYTF.